Reported below is one T cell receptor beta chain. Profiling relied on immunoSEQ multiplex PCR, and the TCRdb table lists in-frame clones only, not all of them. This repertoire shows about 120,000 clones, almost 85% found once; its top ten account for 7.5%. The data were obtained in a study of blood T cell repertoires in COVID-19. The source is a man between 70 and 80 years old with active or convalescent COVID-19. Material for sequencing was peripheral blood.

In DNA form, the CDR3 reads TGTGCCAGCAGTGGGAGTAGCGGGATCTCCTACGAGCAGTACTTC. Its protein product is CASSGSSGISYEQYF. The chain joins TRBV2 to TRBJ2-7, with 8 bases fitting TRBD2. V was clipped by 4 bases and J by 0 bases; unmatched bases: 5. The CDR3 runs to 15 residues. Germline lookup yields CDR1 SNHLY and CDR2 FYNNEI.